This T cell receptor beta chain was profiled in a study of blood T cell repertoires in COVID-19 (dated by TCRdb to about 2020). In the study overall: Samples covering the acute and convalescent phases of COVID-19 were provided by collaborators in the United States, Italy and Spain. The material from the prospective study consisted of cDNA or gDNA derived from T cells, B-cell-depleted T cells, or PBMCs. Subjects who had been exposed to COVID-19, were actively infected with it, or had recovered from it provided the deeply sampled blood TCRbeta repertoires that made up the dataset. The repertoires were released in a freely available public database meant as a resource for research on the immune response to SARS-CoV-2. Samples were obtained from the ongoing ImmuneRACE study (first 160 participants) and from 1,254 subjects provided by 6 global collaborators. A de-identified subject ID, COVID-19 status, age in years and sex were almost always included in the sample metadata. Where available, HLA class I and class II types were obtained from metadata supplied by the sample provider rather than from assay-based typing. Paper-wide results and their limitations: How much clinical and demographic metadata was included differed by source and by participant, and the metadata was provided uncurated.

Participants in the prospective study were enrolled through a virtual design, were aged about 18 to 100 years, and lived in approximately 24 United States geographic areas. In the prospective study, cohorts were assigned on the basis of participant-reported clinical history obtained from a screening survey and a study questionnaire. Exposed participants had been in contact with someone with a PCR-confirmed or clinician-diagnosed COVID-19 case within 2 weeks of study entry. Mobile phlebotomists in the prospective study collected whole blood, serum and a nasopharyngeal or oropharyngeal swab from every participant. Participants in the prospective study had the option to provide additional blood draws and questionnaires over a 2-month period. Before DNA extraction, blood samples from the prospective study were shipped at room temperature or frozen. As for this clone: Its antigen is still unknown. No quality values exist for individual bases; no much larger clone is one base distant.

The immunoSEQ Assay, a bias-controlled multiplex PCR, was used to amplify TCRbeta CDR3 regions from genomic DNA. In the authors' own workflow: The number of nucleated cells in each sample was estimated from the amplification of reference gene primers within the assay. Sequence reads were collapsed and filtered to measure the absolute abundance of every unique TCRbeta CDR3 rearrangement. For each sample, productive Simpson clonality was calculated as the square root of Simpson's diversity index over productive rearrangements. TCRdb's version of the immuneACCESS table is confined to in-frame rearrangements and falls short of the full clone set. An unresolved V gene accounts for under half of the shortfall where checked; the remainder is of unknown origin. V, J and clone size are those of that table, while D and trimming were read from the DNA. The table for this sample lists 300,000 to 450,000 clones; around nine tenths of them were counted only once. Of the sample, 1% falls within the top ten clones.

CDR1 SGHTA and CDR2 FQGTGA were looked up in the germline V gene. V and J lose 5 bases and 1 base, and a span of 8 bases separates them. From cysteine to phenylalanine, the CDR3 is 13 amino acids long. The kept DNA is CDR3 alone, 39 bases in frame from the first base. Recombination linked TRBV7-3 to TRBJ1-1; the D gene cannot be resolved reliably. What was sequenced was PBMCs or T cells enriched from blood (not recorded which). The receptor was derived from a woman in her twenties or thirties who had been exposed to COVID-19. CDR3 region: CASSPQENTEAFF. The bases read TGTGCCAGCAGCCCCCAGGAGAACACTGAAGCTTTCTTT.